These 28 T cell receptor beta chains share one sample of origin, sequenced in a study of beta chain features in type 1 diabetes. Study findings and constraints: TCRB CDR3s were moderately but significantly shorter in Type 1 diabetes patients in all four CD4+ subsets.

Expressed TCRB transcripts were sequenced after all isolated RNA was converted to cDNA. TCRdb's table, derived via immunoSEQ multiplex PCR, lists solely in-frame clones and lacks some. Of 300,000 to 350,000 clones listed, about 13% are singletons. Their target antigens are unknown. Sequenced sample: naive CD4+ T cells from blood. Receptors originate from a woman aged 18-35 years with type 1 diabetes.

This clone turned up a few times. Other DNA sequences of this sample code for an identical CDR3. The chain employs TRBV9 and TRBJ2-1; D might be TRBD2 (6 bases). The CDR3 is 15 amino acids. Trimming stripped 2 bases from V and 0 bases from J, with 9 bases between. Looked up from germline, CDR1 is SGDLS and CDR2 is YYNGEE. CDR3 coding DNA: TGTGCCAGCAGCGTCGGCGGGAACTCCTACAATGAGCAGTTCTTC. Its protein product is CASSVGGNSYNEQFF.

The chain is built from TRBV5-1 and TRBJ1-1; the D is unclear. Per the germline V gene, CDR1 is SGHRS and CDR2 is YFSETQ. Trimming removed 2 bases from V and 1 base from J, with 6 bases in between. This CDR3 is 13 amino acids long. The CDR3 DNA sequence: TGCGCCAGCAGCTTCCAGCGGAACACTGAAGCTTTCTTT. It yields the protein CASSFQRNTEAFF. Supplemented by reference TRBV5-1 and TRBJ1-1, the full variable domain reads KAGVTQTPRYLIKTRGQQVTLSCSPISGHRSVSWYQQTPGQGLQFLFEYFSETQRNKGNFPGRFSGRQFSNSRSEMNVSTLELGDSALYLCASSFQRNTEAFFGQGTRLTVV.

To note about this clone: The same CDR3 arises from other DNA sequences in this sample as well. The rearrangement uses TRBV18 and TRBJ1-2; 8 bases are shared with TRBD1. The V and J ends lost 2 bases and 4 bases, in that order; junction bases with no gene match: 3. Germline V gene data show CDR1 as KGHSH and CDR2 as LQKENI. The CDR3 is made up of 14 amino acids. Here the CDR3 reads CASSPGQGRYGYTF. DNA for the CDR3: TGTGCCAGCTCACCAGGACAGGGACGCTATGGCTACACCTTC.

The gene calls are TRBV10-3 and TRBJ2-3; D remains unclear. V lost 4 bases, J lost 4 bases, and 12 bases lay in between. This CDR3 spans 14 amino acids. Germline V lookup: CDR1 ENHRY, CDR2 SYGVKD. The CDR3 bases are TGTGCCATCAGTGCACCGACATGGCCAGATACGCAGTATTTT. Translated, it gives CAISAPTWPDTQYF.

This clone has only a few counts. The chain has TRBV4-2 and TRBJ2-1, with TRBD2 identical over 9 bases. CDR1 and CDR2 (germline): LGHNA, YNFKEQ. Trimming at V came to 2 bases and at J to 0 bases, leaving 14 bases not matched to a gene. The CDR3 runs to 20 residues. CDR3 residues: CASSQIGAGGTVSSYNEQFF. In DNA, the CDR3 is TGTGCCAGCAGCCAAATCGGAGCGGGAGGCACCGTCAGCTCCTACAATGAGCAGTTCTTC.

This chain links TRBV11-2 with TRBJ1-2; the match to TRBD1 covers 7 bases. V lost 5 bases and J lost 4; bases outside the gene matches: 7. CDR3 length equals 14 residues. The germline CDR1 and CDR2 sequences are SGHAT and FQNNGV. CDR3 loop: CASSTGDSLYGYTF. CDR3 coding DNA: TGTGCCAGCAGCACCGGGGACAGTCTCTATGGCTACACCTTC.

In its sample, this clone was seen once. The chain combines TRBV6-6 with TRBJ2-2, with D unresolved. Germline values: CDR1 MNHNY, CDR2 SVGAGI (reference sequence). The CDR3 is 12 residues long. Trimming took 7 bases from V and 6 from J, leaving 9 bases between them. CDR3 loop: CASTRVPGELFF. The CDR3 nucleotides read TGTGCCAGCACCCGAGTCCCCGGGGAGCTGTTTTTT.

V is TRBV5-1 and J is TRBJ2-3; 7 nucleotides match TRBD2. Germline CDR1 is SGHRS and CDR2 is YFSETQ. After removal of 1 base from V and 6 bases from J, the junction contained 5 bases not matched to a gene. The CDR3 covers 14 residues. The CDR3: CASSLFRGSDTQYF. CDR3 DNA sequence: TGCGCCAGCAGCTTGTTTCGCGGGAGCGATACGCAGTATTTT.

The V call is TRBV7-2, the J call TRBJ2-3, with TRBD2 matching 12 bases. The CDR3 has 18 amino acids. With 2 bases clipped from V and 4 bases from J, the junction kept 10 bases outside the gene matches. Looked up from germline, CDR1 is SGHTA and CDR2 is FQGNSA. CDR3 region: CASSLIRTSGMGADTQYF. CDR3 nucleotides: TGTGCCAGCAGCTTAATCAGGACTAGCGGGATGGGTGCAGATACGCAGTATTTT.

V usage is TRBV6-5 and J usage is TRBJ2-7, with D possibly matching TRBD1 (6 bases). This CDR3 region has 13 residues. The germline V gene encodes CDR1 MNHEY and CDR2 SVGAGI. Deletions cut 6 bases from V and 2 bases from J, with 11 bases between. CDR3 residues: CASRRTGTYEQYV. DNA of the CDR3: TGTGCCAGCAGGCGCACAGGGACCTACGAGCAGTACGTC.

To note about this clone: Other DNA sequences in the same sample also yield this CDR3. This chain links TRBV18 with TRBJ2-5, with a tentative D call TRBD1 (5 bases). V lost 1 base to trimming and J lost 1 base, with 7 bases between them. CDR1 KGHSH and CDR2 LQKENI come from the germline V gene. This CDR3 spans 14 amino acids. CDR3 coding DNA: TGTGCCAGCTCACCACTTGACAGCCAAGAGACCCAGTACTTC. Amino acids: CASSPLDSQETQYF.

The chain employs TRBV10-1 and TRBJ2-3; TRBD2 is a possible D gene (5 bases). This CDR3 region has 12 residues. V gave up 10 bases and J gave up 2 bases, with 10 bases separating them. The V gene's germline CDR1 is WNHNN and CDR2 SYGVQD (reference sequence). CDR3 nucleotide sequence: TGCGCCACGGCCGGGAACACAGATACGCAGTATTTT. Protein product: CATAGNTDTQYF.

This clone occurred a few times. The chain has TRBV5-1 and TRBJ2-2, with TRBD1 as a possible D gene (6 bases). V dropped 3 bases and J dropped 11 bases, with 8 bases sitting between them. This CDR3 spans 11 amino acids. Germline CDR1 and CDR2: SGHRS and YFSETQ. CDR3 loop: CASSWGHELFF. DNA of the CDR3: TGCGCCAGCAGCTGGGGGCATGAGCTGTTTTTT.

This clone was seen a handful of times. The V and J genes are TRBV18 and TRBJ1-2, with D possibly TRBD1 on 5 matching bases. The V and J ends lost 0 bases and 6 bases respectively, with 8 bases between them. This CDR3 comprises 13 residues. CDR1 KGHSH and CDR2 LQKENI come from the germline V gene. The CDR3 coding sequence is TGTGCCAGCTCACCACCGGTCAGGGATGGCTACACCTTC. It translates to CASSPPVRDGYTF.

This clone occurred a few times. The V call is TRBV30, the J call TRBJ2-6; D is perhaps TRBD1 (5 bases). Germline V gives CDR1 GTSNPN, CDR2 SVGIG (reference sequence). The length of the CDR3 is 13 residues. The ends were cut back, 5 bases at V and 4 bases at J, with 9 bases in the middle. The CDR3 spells CAWDDRGANVLTF. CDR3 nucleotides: TGTGCCTGGGATGACAGAGGGGCCAACGTCCTGACTTTC. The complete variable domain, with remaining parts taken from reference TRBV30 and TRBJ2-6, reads SQTIHQWPATLVQPVGSPLSLECTVEGTSNPNLYWYRQAAGRGLQLLFYSVGIGQISSEVPQNLSASRPQDRQFILSSKKLLLSDSGFYLCAWDDRGANVLTFGAGSRLTVL.

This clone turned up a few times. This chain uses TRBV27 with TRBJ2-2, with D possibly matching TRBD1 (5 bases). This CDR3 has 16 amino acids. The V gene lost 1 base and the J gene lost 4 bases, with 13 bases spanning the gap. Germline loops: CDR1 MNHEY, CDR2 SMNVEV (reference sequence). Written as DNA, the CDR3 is TGTGCCAGCAGTTTATACGTGCAGGGAATCACCGGGGAGCTGTTTTTT. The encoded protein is CASSLYVQGITGELFF.

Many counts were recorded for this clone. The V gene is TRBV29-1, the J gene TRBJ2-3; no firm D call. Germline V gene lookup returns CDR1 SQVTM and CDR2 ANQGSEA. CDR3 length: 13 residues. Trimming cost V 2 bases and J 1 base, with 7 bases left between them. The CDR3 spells CSVESDGTDTQYF. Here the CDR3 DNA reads TGCAGCGTTGAAAGCGACGGCACAGATACGCAGTATTTT.

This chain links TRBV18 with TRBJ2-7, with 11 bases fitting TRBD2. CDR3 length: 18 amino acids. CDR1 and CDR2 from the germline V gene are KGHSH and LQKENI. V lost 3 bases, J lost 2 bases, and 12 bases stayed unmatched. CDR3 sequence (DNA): TGTGCCAGCTCACCCCAACTTCCCGCTAGCGGGAGGACCTACGAGCAGTACTTC. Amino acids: CASSPQLPASGRTYEQYF.

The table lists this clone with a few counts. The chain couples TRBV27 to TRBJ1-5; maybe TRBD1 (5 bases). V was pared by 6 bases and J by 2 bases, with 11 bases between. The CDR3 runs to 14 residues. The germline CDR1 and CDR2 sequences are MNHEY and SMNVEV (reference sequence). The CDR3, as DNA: TGTGCCAGCAGCCCAGGACAAGGCAATCAGCCCCAGCATTTT. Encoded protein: CASSPGQGNQPQHF.

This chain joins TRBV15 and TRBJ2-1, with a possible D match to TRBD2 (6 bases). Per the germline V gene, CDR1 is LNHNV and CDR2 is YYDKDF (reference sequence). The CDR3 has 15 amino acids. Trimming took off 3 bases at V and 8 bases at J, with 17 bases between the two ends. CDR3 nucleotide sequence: TGTGCCACCAGCAGTAGACTAGTATCTAAGGATGAGCAGTTCTTC. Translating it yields CATSSRLVSKDEQFF. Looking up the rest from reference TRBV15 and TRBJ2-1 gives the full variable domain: DAMVIQNPRYQVTQFGKPVTLSCSQTLNHNVMYWYQQKSSQAPKLLFHYYDKDFNNEADTPDNFQSRRPNTSFCFLDIRSPGLGDTAMYLCATSSRLVSKDEQFFGPGTRLTVL.

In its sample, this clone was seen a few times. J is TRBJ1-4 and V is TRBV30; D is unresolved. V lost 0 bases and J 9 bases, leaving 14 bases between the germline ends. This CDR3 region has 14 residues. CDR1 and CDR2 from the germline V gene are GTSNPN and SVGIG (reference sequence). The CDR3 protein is CAWSVQALMKKLFF. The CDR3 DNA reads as TGTGCCTGGAGTGTCCAGGCCTTAATGAAAAAACTGTTTTTT.

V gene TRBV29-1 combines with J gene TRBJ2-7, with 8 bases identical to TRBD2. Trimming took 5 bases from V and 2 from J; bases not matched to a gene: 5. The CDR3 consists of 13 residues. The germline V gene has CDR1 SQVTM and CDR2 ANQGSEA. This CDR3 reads CSVRGGLAYEQYF. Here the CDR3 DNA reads TGCAGCGTTCGAGGGGGACTAGCCTACGAGCAGTACTTC.

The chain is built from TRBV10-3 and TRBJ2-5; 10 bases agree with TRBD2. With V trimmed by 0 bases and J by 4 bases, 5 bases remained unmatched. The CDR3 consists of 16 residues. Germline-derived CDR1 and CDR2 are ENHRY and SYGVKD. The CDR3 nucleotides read TGTGCCATCAGTGAGTCGGGGAGGACTAGCGGAGAGACCCAGTACTTC. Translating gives CAISESGRTSGETQYF.

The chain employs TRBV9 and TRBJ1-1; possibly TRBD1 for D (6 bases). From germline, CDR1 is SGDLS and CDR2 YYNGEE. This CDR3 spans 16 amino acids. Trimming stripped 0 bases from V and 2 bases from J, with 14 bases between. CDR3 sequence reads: CASSVGGGRINTEAFF. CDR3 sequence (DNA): TGTGCCAGCAGCGTAGGGGGGGGGCGGATTAACACTGAAGCTTTCTTT.

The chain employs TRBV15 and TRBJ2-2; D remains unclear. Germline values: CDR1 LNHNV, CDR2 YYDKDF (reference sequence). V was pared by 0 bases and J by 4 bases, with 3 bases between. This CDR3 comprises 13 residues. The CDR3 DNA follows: TGTGCCACCAGCAGAGATATCACCGGGGAGCTGTTTTTT. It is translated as CATSRDITGELFF.

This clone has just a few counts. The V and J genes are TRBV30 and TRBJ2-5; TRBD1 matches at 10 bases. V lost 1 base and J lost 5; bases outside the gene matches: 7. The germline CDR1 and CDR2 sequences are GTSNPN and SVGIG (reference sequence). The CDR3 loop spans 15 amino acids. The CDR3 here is CAWSGGTGETETQYF. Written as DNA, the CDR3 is TGTGCCTGGAGTGGGGGGACAGGGGAAACGGAGACCCAGTACTTC. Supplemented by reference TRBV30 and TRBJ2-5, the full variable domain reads SQTIHQWPATLVQPVGSPLSLECTVEGTSNPNLYWYRQAAGRGLQLLFYSVGIGQISSEVPQNLSASRPQDRQFILSSKKLLLSDSGFYLCAWSGGTGETETQYFGPGTRLLVL.

CDR3 sequence (DNA): TGTGCCAGTAGTATCGATCCAGCCGCAGGCCGTTCCTACGAGCAGTACTTC. It translates to CASSIDPAAGRSYEQYF. This rearrangement joins TRBV19 to TRBJ2-7; D not resolved. With 3 bases removed from V and 1 base from J, the gap between germline ends came to 19 bases. Germline CDR1 is LNHDA and CDR2 is SQIVND (reference sequence). The CDR3 spans 17 residues.

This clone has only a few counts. Here the CDR3 DNA reads TGTGCCTTACACGGGGTCTTGGGCACTGAAGCTTTCTTT. Residues: CALHGVLGTEAFF. The chain is built from TRBV30 and TRBJ1-1; D is uncertain. With 7 bases removed from V and 4 bases from J, the gap between germline ends came to 16 bases. Germline CDR1 and CDR2: GTSNPN and SVGIG (reference sequence). This CDR3 has 13 residues.